One T cell receptor (beta chain) is described in this entry. The sample comes from a study of cytomegalovirus exposure and HLA in healthy donors. At collection, donors were nominally healthy, but unrecorded immune exposures were probable. The PCR made use of 60 Vbeta and 13 Jbeta primers. Source study methods: A follow-up analysis tallied around 76 million unique TCR beta chains, 9 million to 11 million shared. Generated by immunoSEQ multiplex PCR, the TCRdb table keeps only in-frame clones and is missing some. V and J calls and clone size are copied from that table; D and trimming were computed from the DNA. Of about 190,000 clones in the sample, roughly 80% were seen once. This receptor was taken from a woman younger than 30 in good health and CMV-seronegative. Sequencing used PBMCs.

CDR3 in DNA: TGCGCCAGCAGCTACAGGGGGCAAGAGACCCAGTACTTC. It translates to CASSYRGQETQYF. V and J are TRBV5-1 and TRBJ2-5, with 8 bases aligning to TRBD1. J was trimmed by 2 bases and V by 3 bases; bases with no gene match: 0. The germline V gene encodes CDR1 SGHRS and CDR2 YFSETQ. This CDR3 region has 13 residues. Full variable domain (outside the CDR3, taken from reference TRBV5-1 and TRBJ2-5): KAGVTQTPRYLIKTRGQQVTLSCSPISGHRSVSWYQQTPGQGLQFLFEYFSETQRNKGNFPGRFSGRQFSNSRSEMNVSTLELGDSALYLCASSYRGQETQYFGPGTRLLVL.